Included here is one T cell receptor beta chain sequence, with context. This entry comes from a study of blood T cell repertoires in COVID-19. Study context: Sample material is recorded as cDNA or gDNA derived from T cells, B-cell-depleted T cells, or PBMCs.

The V gene's germline CDR1 is MGHRA and CDR2 YSYEKL. CDR3 length: 15 residues. Trimming left V 0 bases short and J 2 bases short, with 8 bases between. In the study's own analysis: How many nucleated cells were present was estimated from reference gene primer amplification. TCRdb keeps only in-frame clones here, not all; method: immunoSEQ multiplex PCR. That table gives V, J and clone size, and the DNA gave D and trimming. The sample holds approximately 70,000 clones; approximately 90% are singletons and the top ten take 4.8%. The sample was peripheral blood. This sequence joins TRBV4-1 and TRBJ1-3; D call uncertain. This sequence originates from a woman aged 60-75 years with active COVID-19. CDR3 nucleotides: TGCGCCAGCAGCCAAGAAGTGACTCCTGGAAACACCATATATTTT. Translating gives CASSQEVTPGNTIYF.